A single TCR beta chain is shown here with its context. The CDR3 extends over 16 amino acids. V gave up 1 base and J gave up 3 bases, with 14 bases separating them. Germline lookup yields CDR1 SGHRS and CDR2 YFSETQ. The sample is drawn from a study of blood T cell repertoires in COVID-19. At the level of the study: In each case, the material was cDNA or gDNA derived from T cells, B-cell-depleted T cells, or PBMCs.

The table came from immunoSEQ multiplex PCR; TCRdb's copy has only in-frame clones and leaves some out. The sample has over 70,000 clones; less than 85% are singletons. What was sequenced was peripheral blood. The TCR originated in a woman between 70 and 85 years old with acute or convalescent COVID-19. The rearrangement joins TRBV5-1 to TRBJ2-1, with D maybe TRBD1 (6 bases). Here the CDR3 reads CASSLQVTGFYNEQFF. CDR3 coding DNA: TGCGCCAGCAGCTTGCAGGTTACAGGGTTCTACAATGAGCAGTTCTTC.